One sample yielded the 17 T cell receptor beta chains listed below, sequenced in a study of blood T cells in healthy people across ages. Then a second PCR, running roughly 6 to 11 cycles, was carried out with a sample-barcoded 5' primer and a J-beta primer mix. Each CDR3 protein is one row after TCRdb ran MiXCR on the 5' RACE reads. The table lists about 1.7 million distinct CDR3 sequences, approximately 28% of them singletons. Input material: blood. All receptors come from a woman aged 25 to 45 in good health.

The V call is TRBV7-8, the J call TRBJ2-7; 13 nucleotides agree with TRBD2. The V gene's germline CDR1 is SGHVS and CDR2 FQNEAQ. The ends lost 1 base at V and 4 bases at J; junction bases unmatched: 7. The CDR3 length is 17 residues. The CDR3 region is CASSLGRTSGSIYEQYF. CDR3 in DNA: TGTGCCAGCAGCTTAGGGCGGACTAGCGGGAGTATATACGAGCAGTACTTC.

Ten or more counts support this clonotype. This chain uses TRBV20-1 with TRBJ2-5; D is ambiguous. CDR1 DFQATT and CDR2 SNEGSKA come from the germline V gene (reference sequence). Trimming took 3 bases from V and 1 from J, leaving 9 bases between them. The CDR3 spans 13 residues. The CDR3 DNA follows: TGCAGTGCTAGTACGACGAGCCAAGAGACCCAGTACTTC. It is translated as CSASTTSQETQYF.

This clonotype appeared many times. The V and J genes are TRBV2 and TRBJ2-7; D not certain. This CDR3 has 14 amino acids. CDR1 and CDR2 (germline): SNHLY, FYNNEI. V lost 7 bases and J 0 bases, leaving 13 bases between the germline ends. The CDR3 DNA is TGTGCCAGCAACCCGACTGGCAGCTCCTACGAGCAGTACTTC. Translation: CASNPTGSSYEQYF.

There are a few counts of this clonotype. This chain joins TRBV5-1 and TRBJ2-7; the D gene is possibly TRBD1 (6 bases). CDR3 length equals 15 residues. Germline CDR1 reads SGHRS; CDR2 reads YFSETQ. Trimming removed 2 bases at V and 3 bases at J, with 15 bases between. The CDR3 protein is CASSFRAGEFYEQYF. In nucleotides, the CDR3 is TGCGCCAGCAGCTTCAGGGCAGGGGAGTTCTACGAGCAGTACTTC.

CDR3 sequence (DNA): TGCGCCAGCAGCCAAGCTAGTAGCGGGGGGGCCTACGAGCAGTACTTC. It specifies CASSQASSGGAYEQYF. This chain uses TRBV4-1 with TRBJ2-7; 11 nucleotides match TRBD2. The CDR3 runs to 16 residues. Germline assignment: CDR1 MGHRA and CDR2 YSYEKL. Trimming removed 1 base from V and 2 bases from J; junction bases left unmatched: 4.

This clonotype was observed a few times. CDR3 region: CASSLSRGIEQYF. The CDR3 nucleotides read TGTGCCAGCAGTCTTTCGCGGGGGATCGAGCAGTACTTC. This chain links TRBV6-2 or TRBV6-3 with TRBJ2-7, with 7 bases identical to TRBD2. The V and J ends lost 5 bases and 6 bases, in that order; junction bases with no gene match: 7. Per the germline V gene, CDR1 is MNHEY and CDR2 is SVGEGT. The CDR3 has 13 residues.

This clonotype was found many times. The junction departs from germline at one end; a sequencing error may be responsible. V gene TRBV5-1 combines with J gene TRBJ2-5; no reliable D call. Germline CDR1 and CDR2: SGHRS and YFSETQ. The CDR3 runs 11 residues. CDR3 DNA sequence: TGTGCCAGCAGTTTTTCGGAGACCCAGTACTTC. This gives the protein CASSFSETQYF.

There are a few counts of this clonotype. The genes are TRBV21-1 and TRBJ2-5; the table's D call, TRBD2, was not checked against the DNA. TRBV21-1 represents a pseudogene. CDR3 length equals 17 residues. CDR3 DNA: TGTGCCAGCAGCAAAGTATGGCTAGCGGGAGACCGAGAGACCCAGTACTTC. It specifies CASSKVWLAGDRETQYF.

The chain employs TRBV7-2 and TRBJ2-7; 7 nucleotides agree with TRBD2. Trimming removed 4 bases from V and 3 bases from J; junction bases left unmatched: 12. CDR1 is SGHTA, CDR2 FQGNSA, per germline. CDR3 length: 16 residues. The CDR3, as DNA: TGTGCCAGCAGCTATAGCGGTGGGGGAGGGGTCTACGAGCAGTACTTC. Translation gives CASSYSGGGGVYEQYF.

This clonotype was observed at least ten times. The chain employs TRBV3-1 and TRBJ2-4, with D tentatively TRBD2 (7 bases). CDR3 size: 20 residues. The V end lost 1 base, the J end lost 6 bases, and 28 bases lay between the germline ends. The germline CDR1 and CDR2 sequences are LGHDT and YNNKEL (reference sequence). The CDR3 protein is CASSQARGASGAQKGNIQYF. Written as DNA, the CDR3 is TGTGCCAGCAGCCAAGCAAGGGGGGCTAGCGGAGCCCAGAAGGGAAACATTCAGTACTTC.

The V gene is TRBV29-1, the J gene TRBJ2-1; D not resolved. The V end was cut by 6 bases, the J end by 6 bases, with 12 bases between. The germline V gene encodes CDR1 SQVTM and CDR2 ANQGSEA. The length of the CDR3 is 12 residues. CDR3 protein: CSVREDRNEQFF. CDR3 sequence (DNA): TGCAGCGTCCGCGAGGACCGCAATGAGCAGTTCTTC.

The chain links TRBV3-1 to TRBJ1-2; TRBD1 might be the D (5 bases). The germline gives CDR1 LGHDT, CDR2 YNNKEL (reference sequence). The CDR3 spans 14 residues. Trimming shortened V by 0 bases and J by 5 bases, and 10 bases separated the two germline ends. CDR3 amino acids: CASSQDVGVYGYTF. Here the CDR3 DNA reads TGTGCCAGCAGCCAAGATGTGGGGGTATATGGCTACACCTTC.

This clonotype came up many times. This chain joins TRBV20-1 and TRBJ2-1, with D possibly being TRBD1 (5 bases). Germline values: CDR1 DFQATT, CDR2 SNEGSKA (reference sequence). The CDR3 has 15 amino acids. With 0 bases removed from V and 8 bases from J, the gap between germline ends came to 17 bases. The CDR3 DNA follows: TGCAGTGCTAGAGAAGACAGTTTAGAGTTGGATGAGCAGTTCTTC. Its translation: CSAREDSLELDEQFF.

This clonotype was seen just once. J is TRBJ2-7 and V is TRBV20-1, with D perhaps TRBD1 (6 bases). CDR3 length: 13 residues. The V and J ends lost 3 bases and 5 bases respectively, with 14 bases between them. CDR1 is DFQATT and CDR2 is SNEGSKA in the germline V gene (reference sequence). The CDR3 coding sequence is TGCAGTGCTAGCACAGGGAATACAGACGAGCAGTACTTC. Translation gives CSASTGNTDEQYF.

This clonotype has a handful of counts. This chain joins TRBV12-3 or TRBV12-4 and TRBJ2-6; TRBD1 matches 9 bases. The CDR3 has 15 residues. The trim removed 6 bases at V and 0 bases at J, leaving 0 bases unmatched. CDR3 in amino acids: CASRQGASGANVLTF. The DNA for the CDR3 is TGTGCCAGCAGACAGGGGGCCTCTGGGGCCAACGTCCTGACTTTC.

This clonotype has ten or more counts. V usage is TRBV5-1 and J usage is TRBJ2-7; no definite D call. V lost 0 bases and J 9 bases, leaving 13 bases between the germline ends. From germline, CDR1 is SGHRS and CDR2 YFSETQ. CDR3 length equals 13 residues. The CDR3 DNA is TGCGCCAGCAGCTTGGATCTGGAGTCTTGGCAGTACTTC. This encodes CASSLDLESWQYF.

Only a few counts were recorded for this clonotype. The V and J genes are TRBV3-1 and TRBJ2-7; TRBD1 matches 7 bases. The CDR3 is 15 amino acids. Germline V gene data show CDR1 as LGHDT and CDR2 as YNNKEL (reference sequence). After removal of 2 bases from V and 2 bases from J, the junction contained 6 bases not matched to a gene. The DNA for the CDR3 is TGTGCCAGCAGCCAACGCCGACAGGGAACCTACGAGCAGTACTTC. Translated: CASSQRRQGTYEQYF.